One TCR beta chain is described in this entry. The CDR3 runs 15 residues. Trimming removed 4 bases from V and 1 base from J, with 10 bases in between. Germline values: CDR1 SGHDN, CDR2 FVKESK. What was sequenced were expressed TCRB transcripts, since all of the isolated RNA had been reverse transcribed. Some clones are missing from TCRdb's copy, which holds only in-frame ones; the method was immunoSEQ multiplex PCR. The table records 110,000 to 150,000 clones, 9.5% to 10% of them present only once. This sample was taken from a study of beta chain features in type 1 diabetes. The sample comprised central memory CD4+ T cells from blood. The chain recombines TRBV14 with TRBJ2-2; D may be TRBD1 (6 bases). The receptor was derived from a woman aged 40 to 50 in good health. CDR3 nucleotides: TGTGCCAGCAGCCCGGGACATCTGAACACCGGGGAGCTGTTTTTT. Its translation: CASSPGHLNTGELFF.